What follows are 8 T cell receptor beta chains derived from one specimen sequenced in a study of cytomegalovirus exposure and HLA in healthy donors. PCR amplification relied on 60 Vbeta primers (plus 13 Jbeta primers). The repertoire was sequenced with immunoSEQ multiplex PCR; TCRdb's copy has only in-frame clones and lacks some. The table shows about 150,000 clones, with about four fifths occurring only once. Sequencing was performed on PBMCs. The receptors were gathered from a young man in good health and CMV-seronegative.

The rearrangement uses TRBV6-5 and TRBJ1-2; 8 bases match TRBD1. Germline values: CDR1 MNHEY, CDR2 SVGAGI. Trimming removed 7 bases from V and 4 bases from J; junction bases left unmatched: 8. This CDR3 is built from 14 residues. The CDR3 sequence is CASKPGQVSYGYTF. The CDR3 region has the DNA TGTGCCAGCAAGCCGGGACAGGTATCCTATGGCTACACCTTC.

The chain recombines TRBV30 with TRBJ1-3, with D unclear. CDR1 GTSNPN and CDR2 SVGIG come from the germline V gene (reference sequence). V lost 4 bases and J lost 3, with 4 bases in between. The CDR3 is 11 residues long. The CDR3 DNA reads TGTGCCTGGATTAGTGGAAACACCATATATTTT. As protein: CAWISGNTIYF.

The CDR3 region has the DNA TGTGCCAGCAGCTCGACAGGGATTGGAAACACCATATATTTT. Translating it yields CASSSTGIGNTIYF. The chain is built from TRBV5-6 and TRBJ1-3; TRBD1 aligns across 7 bases. This CDR3 contains 14 residues. J lost 3 bases, V lost 3 bases, and 3 bases had no gene match. From germline, CDR1 is SGHDT and CDR2 YYEEEE.

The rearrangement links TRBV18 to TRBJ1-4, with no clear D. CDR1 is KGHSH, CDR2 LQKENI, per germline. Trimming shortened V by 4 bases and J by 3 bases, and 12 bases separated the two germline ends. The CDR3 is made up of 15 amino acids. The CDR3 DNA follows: TGTGCCAGCTCACTCCTCCGGGGTTCTAATGAAAAACTGTTTTTT. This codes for CASSLLRGSNEKLFF.

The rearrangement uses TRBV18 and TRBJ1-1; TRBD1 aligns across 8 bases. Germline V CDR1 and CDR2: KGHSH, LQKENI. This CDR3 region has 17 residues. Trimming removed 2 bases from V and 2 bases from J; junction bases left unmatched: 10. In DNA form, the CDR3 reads TGTGCCAGCTCACCAAGCCAGGGGGCGGGAAGAAACACTGAAGCTTTCTTT. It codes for CASSPSQGAGRNTEAFF.

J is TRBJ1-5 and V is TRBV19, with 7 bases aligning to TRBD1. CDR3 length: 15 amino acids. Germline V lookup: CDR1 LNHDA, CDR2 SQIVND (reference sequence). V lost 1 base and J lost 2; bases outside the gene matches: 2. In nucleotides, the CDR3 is TGTGCCAGTAGTATAGGACAGGGTGGCAATCAGCCCCAGCATTTT. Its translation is CASSIGQGGNQPQHF. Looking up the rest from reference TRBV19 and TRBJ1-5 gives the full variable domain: DGGITQSPKYLFRKEGQNVTLSCEQNLNHDAMYWYRQDPGQGLRLIYYSQIVNDFQKGDIAEGYSVSREKKESFPLTVTSAQKNPTAFYLCASSIGQGGNQPQHFGDGTRLSIL.

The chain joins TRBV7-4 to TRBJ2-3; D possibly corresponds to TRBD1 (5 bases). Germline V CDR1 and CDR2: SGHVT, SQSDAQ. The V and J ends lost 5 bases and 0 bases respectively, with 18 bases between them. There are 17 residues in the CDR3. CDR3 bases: TGTGCCAGCAGCACCACGTGGGGCTCTTTAAGCACAGATACGCAGTATTTT. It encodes CASSTTWGSLSTDTQYF.

In DNA, the CDR3 is TGTGCCAGCAGCTTGACAGGAGCCTCTCCTCAAGAGACCCAGTACTTC. Its translation: CASSLTGASPQETQYF. The chain combines TRBV5-6 with TRBJ2-5; the D gene is possibly TRBD1 (5 bases). The CDR3 is 16 amino acids. The ends were cut back, 1 base at V and 2 bases at J, with 15 bases in the middle. Germline V gene lookup returns CDR1 SGHDT and CDR2 YYEEEE.